This passage covers 14 T cell receptor beta chains from one sample sequenced in a study of blood T cell repertoires in COVID-19. TCRdb keeps only in-frame clones here, not all; method: immunoSEQ multiplex PCR. The sample includes about 140,000 clones, around 90% seen only once; the top ten take less than 5.5%. Sequencing used peripheral blood. These TCRs come from a human donor in a cohort sampled during active COVID-19.

V is TRBV9 and J is TRBJ1-6; 7 nucleotides agree with TRBD1. V trimming: 0 bases; J trimming: 8 bases; junction bases outside the gene matches: 5. This CDR3 is built from 15 residues. Germline-derived CDR1 and CDR2 are SGDLS and YYNGEE. This chain's CDR3 is CASSVDEGAYSPLHF. The CDR3 bases are TGTGCCAGCAGCGTAGATGAGGGGGCTTATTCACCCCTCCACTTT.

V gene TRBV5-1 combines with J gene TRBJ2-1, with 9 bases that match TRBD2. Germline CDR1 reads SGHRS; CDR2 reads YFSETQ. V lost 0 bases and J lost 6; bases outside the gene matches: 7. The CDR3 runs to 16 residues. The CDR3 nucleotides read TGCGCCAGCAGCTTGGAGGGACTAGCTAAAGTCAATGAGCAGTTCTTC. The encoded protein is CASSLEGLAKVNEQFF.

The J gene is TRBJ2-3, the V gene TRBV11-2, with D tentatively TRBD2 (5 bases). This CDR3 region has 14 residues. CDR1 is SGHAT, CDR2 FQNNGV, per germline. V gave up 1 base and J gave up 6 bases, with 11 bases separating them. The CDR3 reads CASSLGTRSDTQYF. In nucleotides, the CDR3 is TGTGCCAGCAGCTTAGGTACTAGATCGGATACGCAGTATTTT.

V usage is TRBV6-1 and J usage is TRBJ2-7; weak D call: TRBD1 (6 bases). The length of the CDR3 is 16 residues. Germline V gene lookup returns CDR1 MNHNS and CDR2 SASEGT. V was trimmed by 2 bases and J by 3 bases, leaving 17 bases between them. For the CDR3, the DNA is TGTGCCAGCAGTGAATTCCCAGGGCAGGGGAGCTACGAGCAGTACTTC. It encodes CASSEFPGQGSYEQYF.

The rearrangement joins TRBV3-1 (or the pseudogene TRBV3-2) to TRBJ2-1; 8 bases are shared with TRBD1. There are 16 residues in the CDR3. From germline, CDR1 is LGHDT and CDR2 YNNKEL (reference sequence). V was pared by 3 bases and J by 4 bases, with 8 bases of the junction left unmatched. The CDR3 loop is CASSQARTGRYNEQFF. CDR3 sequence (DNA): TGTGCCAGCAGCCAGGCGCGGACAGGGCGTTACAATGAGCAGTTCTTC.

This sequence joins TRBV27 and TRBJ2-7, with D possibly being TRBD1 (6 bases). CDR1 MNHEY and CDR2 SMNVEV come from the germline V gene (reference sequence). The CDR3 has 14 residues. V lost 2 bases to trimming and J lost 3 bases, with 11 bases between them. CDR3 bases: TGTGCCAGCAGTTTAAGAAGACAGGACTACGAGCAGTACTTC. Translated: CASSLRRQDYEQYF.

The genes are TRBV4-3 and TRBJ2-7; tentatively, D is TRBD2 (6 bases). Germline CDR1 and CDR2: LGHNA and YSLEER. The ends were cut back, 4 bases at V and 0 bases at J, with 13 bases in the middle. The CDR3 extends over 15 amino acids. The CDR3 loop reads CASSPGLGGSYEQYF. The DNA of the CDR3 is TGCGCCAGCAGCCCTGGACTGGGGGGCTCCTACGAGCAGTACTTC.

This chain connects TRBV5-4 to TRBJ1-3; D remains ambiguous. The V and J ends lost 4 bases and 0 bases respectively, with 8 bases between them. CDR1 is SGHNT and CDR2 is YYREEE in the germline V gene (reference sequence). The CDR3 is made up of 14 amino acids. DNA for the CDR3: TGTGCCAGCAGCCTACGGTCCTCTGGAAACACCATATATTTT. Its translation: CASSLRSSGNTIYF.

The rearrangement joins TRBV4-3 to TRBJ2-5; the match to TRBD1 covers 9 bases. Losses at the gene ends were 1 base for V and 3 bases for J; bases not matched to a gene: 9. This CDR3 has 17 residues. From germline, CDR1 is LGHNA and CDR2 YSLEER. The CDR3 reads CASSQGVGQGDEETQYF. The CDR3 nucleotides are TGCGCCAGCAGCCAAGGGGTGGGACAGGGAGACGAAGAGACCCAGTACTTC.

The chain couples TRBV11-2 to TRBJ2-7; 9 bases fit TRBD1. This CDR3 contains 15 residues. Trimming took 5 bases from V and 1 from J; bases not matched to a gene: 6. The V gene's germline CDR1 is SGHAT and CDR2 FQNNGV. CDR3 sequence: CASSKWTGDSYEQYF. The CDR3 nucleotides read TGTGCCAGCAGCAAGTGGACAGGGGATTCCTACGAGCAGTACTTC. The complete variable domain, with remaining parts taken from reference TRBV11-2 and TRBJ2-7, reads EAGVAQSPRYKIIEKRQSVAFWCNPISGHATLYWYQQILGQGPKLLIQFQNNGVVDDSQLPKDRFSAERLKGVDSTLKIQPAKLEDSAVYLCASSKWTGDSYEQYFGPGTRLTVT.

This chain links TRBV6-5 with TRBJ1-5; D might be TRBD1 (6 bases). Per germline, CDR1 MNHEY and CDR2 SVGAGI. The CDR3 totals 14 residues. The V end was cut by 4 bases, the J end by 1 base, with 8 bases between. CDR3 sequence: CASSFGQSNQPQHF. CDR3 nucleotide sequence: TGTGCCAGCAGTTTCGGACAGAGCAATCAGCCCCAGCATTTT.

The chain couples TRBV5-4 to TRBJ2-7; D might be TRBD2 (6 bases). Germline assignment: CDR1 SGHNT and CDR2 YYREEE (reference sequence). Deletions cut 0 bases from V and 5 bases from J, with 18 bases between. This CDR3 spans 16 amino acids. The CDR3 DNA is TGTGCCAGCAGCTTGGGATGGACTAACATATCCGACGAGCAGTACTTC. Residues: CASSLGWTNISDEQYF.

This clone was found a few times. This CDR3 is also generated by other DNA sequences in the sample. V usage is TRBV5-1 and J usage is TRBJ2-7, with 11 bases fitting TRBD1. This CDR3 contains 15 residues. V trimming: 0 bases; J trimming: 5 bases; junction bases outside the gene matches: 4. From germline, CDR1 is SGHRS and CDR2 YFSETQ. The CDR3 coding sequence is TGCGCCAGCAGCTTGGAGGGGACAGGGGGTGACGAGCAGTACTTC. It is translated as CASSLEGTGGDEQYF.

V and J are TRBV5-4 and TRBJ2-7; 14 nucleotides line up with TRBD2. CDR3 length: 17 residues. V lost 4 bases, J lost 1 base, and 7 bases stayed unmatched. Germline loops: CDR1 SGHNT, CDR2 YYREEE (reference sequence). The CDR3 sequence: CASSGGLAGGESYEQYF. The DNA for the CDR3 is TGTGCCAGCAGCGGTGGACTAGCGGGAGGCGAATCCTACGAGCAGTACTTC. Full variable domain (outside the CDR3, taken from reference TRBV5-4 and TRBJ2-7): ETGVTQSPTHLIKTRGQQVTLRCSSQSGHNTVSWYQQALGQGPQFIFQYYREEENGRGNFPPRFSGLQFPNYSSELNVNALELDDSALYLCASSGGLAGGESYEQYFGPGTRLTVT.